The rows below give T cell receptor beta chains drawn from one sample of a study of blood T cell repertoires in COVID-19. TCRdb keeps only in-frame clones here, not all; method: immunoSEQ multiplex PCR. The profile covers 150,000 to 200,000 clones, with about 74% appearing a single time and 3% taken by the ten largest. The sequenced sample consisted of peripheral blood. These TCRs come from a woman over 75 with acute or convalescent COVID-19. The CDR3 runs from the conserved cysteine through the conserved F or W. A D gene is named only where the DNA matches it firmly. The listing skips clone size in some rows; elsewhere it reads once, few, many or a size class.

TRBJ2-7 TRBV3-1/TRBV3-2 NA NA TGTGCCAGCAGCCAAGGAACGACAGGAGAAGAGCAGTACTTC CASSQGTTGEEQYF
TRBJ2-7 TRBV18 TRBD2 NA TGTGCCAGCTCACAAGGGACTAGCGGGAGCATCGACGAGCAGTACTTC CASSQGTSGSIDEQYF
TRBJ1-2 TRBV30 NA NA TGTGCCTGGAGCAAAGGGCAGGAGGATGGCTACACCTTC CAWSKGQEDGYTF
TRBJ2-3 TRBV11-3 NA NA TGTGCCAGCAGCTTATCCAGGGCTGATACGCAGTATTTT CASSLSRADTQYF
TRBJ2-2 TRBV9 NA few TGTGCCAGCAGCGTAGGGCAGGTGAGGAACACCGGGGAGCTGTTTTTT CASSVGQVRNTGELFF
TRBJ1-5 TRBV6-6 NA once TGTGCCAGCAGGGACAGCCCCAATCAGCCCCAGCATTTT CASRDSPNQPQHF
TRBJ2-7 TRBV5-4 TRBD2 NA TGTGCCAGCAGCTTGGCCTCGCTAGCGGGAGGGAAGGAGTACTTC CASSLASLAGGKEYF
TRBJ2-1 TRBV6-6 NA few TGTGCCAGCAGGGACTCCGGACTTCTGTTCTTC CASRDSGLLFF
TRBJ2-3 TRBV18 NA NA TGTGCCAGCTCACCACGGACAGTATCTAGCACAGATACGCAGTATTTT CASSPRTVSSTDTQYF
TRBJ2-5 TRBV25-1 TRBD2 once TGTGCCAGCAGTGAGCCAACTAGCGGGAGACGAGAGACCCAGTACTTC CASSEPTSGRRETQYF
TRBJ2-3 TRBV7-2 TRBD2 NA TGTGCCAGCAGCTCTCTAGCGGGAGACACGCAGTATTTT CASSSLAGDTQYF
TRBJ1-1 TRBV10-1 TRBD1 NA TGCGCCAGCAGTGGTTCCGCCGGGACAGCTAACACTGAAGCTTTCTTT CASSGSAGTANTEAFF
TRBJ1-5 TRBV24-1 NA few TGTGCCACCAGTGATCCCGAAGACGGGGACAATCAGCCCCAGCATTTT CATSDPEDGDNQPQHF
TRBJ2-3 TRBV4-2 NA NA TGTGCCAGCAGCCACCCTCCCCGGGACTTATTCACAGATACGCAGTATTTT CASSHPPRDLFTDTQYF
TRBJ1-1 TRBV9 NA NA TGTGCCAGCAGCCCTTTTGGATCGGGGGACACTGAAGCTTTCTTT CASSPFGSGDTEAFF
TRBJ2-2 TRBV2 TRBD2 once TGTGCCAGCAGTGCCCTAGCGGGAGCGTCGAGTCCCGGGGAGCTGTTTTTT CASSALAGASSPGELFF
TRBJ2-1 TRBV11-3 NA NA TGTGCCAGCAGCCGCCCGGGCTCCTACAATGAGCAGTTCTTC CASSRPGSYNEQFF
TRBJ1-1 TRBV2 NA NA TGTGCCAGCAGGAGAGGGGGAGAGAACACTGAAGCTTTCTTT CASRRGGENTEAFF
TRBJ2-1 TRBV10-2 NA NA TGCGCCAGCAGTGAGACCCAGGGAACTGAGCAGTTCTTC CASSETQGTEQFF
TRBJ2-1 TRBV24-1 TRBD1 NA TGTGCCACGGGACCGGGACAGGGGGCCTGGCAGTTCTTC CATGPGQGAWQFF
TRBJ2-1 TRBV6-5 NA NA TGTGCCATCACAGCAGGTCAGCTGCCCTACAATGAGCAGTTCTTC CAITAGQLPYNEQFF
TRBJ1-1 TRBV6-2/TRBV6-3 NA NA TGTGCCAGCAGTTATCCCAACCAGGCCACTGAAGCTTTCTTT CASSYPNQATEAFF
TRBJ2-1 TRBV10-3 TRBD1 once TGTGCCATCCTGACAGGGAATTACAATGAGCAGTTCTTC CAILTGNYNEQFF
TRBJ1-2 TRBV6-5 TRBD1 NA TGTGCCAGCAGTTACAGACAGGGGGTCGCGGACTATGGCTACACCTTC CASSYRQGVADYGYTF
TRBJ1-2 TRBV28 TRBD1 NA TGTGCCAGCAGTCAGACAGGGTACGGCTACACCTTC CASSQTGYGYTF
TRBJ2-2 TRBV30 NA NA TGTGCCTGGGCGGGACAAAACACCGGGGAGCTGTTTTTT CAWAGQNTGELFF
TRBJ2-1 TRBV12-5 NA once TGTGCTAGTGGTCCGTCGACTCGTTACAATGAGCAGTTCTTC CASGPSTRYNEQFF
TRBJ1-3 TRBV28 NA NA TGTGCCAGCAGTTCCTCCGCGGGAGTCTTTGGAAACACCATATATTTT CASSSSAGVFGNTIYF
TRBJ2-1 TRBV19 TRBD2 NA TGTGCCACCCGAGAAGCAGCGGGAGGGCCCTACAATGAGCAGTTCTTC CATREAAGGPYNEQFF
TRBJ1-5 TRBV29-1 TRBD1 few TGCAGCGCCATTACAGGGGACAATCAGCCCCAGCATTTT CSAITGDNQPQHF
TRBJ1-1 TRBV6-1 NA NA TGTGCCAGCAGTGACCAGGGGATAGGGAGCACTGAAGCTTTCTTT CASSDQGIGSTEAFF
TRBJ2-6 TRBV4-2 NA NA TGTGCCAGCAGCCAAGATGGGGGCGCTGGGGCCAACGTCCTGACTTTC CASSQDGGAGANVLTF
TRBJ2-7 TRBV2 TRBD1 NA TGTGCCAGCCTCCGGGACAGGGGGTCCTACGAGCAGTACTTC CASLRDRGSYEQYF
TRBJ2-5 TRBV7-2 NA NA TGTGCCAGCACCACCCTCGAGGGGACCCAGTACTTC CASTTLEGTQYF
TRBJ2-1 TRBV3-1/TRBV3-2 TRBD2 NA TGTGCCAGCAGCCCTAGCGGACCATACAATGAGCAGTTCTTC CASSPSGPYNEQFF
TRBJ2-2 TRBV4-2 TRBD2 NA TGTGCCAGCAGCCAAGGGGCTAGCGGGGGGGATACCGGGGAGCTGTTTTTT CASSQGASGGDTGELFF
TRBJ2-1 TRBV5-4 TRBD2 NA TGTGCCAGCAGCACAGGACTAGCGGGAGCCTACAATGAGCAGTTCTTC CASSTGLAGAYNEQFF
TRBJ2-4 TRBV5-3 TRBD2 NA TGTGCCAGAAGCTTGGCAGGGTGCGGGAGGGCCAAAAACATTCAGTACTTC CARSLAGCGRAKNIQYF
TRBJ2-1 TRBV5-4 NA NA TGTGCCAGCAGCCCTGGAGGGACAGCTTTTTACTCCTACAATGAGCAGTTCTTC CASSPGGTAFYSYNEQFF
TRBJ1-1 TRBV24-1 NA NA TGTGCCACCAGTGATATAGACACTGAAGCTTTCTTT CATSDIDTEAFF
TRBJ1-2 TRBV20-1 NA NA TGCAGTGCTAGTCCTGCAGGGGCCCGGACGGGTGTCCATGGCTACACCTTC CSASPAGARTGVHGYTF
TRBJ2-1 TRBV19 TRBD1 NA TGTGCCAGTAGCCGGGACAGGGACAATGAGCAGTTCTTC CASSRDRDNEQFF
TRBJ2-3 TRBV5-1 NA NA TGCGCCAGCAGCCGAGGAGGGATTCAGACAGATACGCAGTATTTT CASSRGGIQTDTQYF
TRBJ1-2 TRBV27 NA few TGTGCCAGCAGCGACAGGAACGACTATGGCTACACCTTC CASSDRNDYGYTF
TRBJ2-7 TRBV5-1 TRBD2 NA TGCGCCAGCAGCTTCTCTAGCGGGAGTGCGTACGAGCAGTACTTC CASSFSSGSAYEQYF
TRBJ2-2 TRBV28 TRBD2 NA TGTGCCAGCAGTTCCTACATTCAGCTAGCGGGAGAATTGGACACCGGGGAGCTGTTTTTT CASSSYIQLAGELDTGELFF
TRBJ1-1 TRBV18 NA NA TGTGCCAGCTCACCCCTACCTACAGGGAACACTGAAGCTTTCTTT CASSPLPTGNTEAFF
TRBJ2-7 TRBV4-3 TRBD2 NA TGCGCCAGCAGCCGGAGAGAATCTAGCGGGAGTATGATTCCCTACGAGCAGTACTTC CASSRRESSGSMIPYEQYF
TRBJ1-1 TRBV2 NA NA TGTGCCAGCAGCTTCGCGGACACTGAAGCTTTCTTT CASSFADTEAFF
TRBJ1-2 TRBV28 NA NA TGTGCCAGCAGGGCCCATGAACCCTCGGGAGGCTACACCTTC CASRAHEPSGGYTF
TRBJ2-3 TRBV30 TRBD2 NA TGTGCCTGGAGTAGACTAGCGGGTCTCACAGATACGCAGTATTTT CAWSRLAGLTDTQYF